Included here is one T cell receptor (beta chain) sequence, with context. What it binds is not known. Sequencing templates came from extracted RNA that was reverse transcribed into cDNA. TCRdb's table, derived via immunoSEQ multiplex PCR, lists solely in-frame clones and lacks some. The table shows about 270,000 clones, with around 64% occurring only once. The V end was cut by 2 bases, the J end by 2 bases, with 4 bases between. The CDR3 is 13 residues long. This specimen belongs to a study of CD8+ T cells in alopecia areata. Findings and caveats of the study: Tofacitinib yielded significantly lower scalp clonality and fewer expanded CD8+ clones among the top 100.

The treatment is: oral pan-JAK inhibitor, 5-10 mg twice daily. This TCR was recovered from a human donor with alopecia areata. The V gene is TRBV23-1, the J gene TRBJ1-5; unclear D gene. TRBV23-1 is classed as an ORF, of uncertain function. The sequencing used CD4+ T cells sorted from blood, collected around week 54, from a patient treated with tofacitinib. CDR3 DNA: TGCGCCAGCAGTCAACCGTGCAATCAGCCCCAGCATTTT. Translation gives CASSQPCNQPQHF.